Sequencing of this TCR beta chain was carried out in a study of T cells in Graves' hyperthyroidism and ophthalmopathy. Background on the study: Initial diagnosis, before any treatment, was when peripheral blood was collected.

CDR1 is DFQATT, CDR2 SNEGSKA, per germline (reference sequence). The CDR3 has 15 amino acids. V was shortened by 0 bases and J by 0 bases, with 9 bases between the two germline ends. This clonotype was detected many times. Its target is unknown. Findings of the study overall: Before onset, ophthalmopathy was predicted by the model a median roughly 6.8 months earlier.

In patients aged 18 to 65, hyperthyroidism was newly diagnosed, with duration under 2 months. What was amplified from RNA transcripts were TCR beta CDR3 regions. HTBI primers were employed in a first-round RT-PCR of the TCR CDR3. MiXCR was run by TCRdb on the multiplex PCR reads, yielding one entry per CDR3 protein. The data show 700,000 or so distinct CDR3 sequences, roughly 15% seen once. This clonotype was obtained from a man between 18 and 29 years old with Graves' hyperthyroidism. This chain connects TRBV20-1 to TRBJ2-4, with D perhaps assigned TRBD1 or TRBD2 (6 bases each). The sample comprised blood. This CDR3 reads CSAREGGPAKNIQYF. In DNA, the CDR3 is TGCAGTGCTAGAGAGGGGGGCCCAGCCAAAAACATTCAGTACTTC.